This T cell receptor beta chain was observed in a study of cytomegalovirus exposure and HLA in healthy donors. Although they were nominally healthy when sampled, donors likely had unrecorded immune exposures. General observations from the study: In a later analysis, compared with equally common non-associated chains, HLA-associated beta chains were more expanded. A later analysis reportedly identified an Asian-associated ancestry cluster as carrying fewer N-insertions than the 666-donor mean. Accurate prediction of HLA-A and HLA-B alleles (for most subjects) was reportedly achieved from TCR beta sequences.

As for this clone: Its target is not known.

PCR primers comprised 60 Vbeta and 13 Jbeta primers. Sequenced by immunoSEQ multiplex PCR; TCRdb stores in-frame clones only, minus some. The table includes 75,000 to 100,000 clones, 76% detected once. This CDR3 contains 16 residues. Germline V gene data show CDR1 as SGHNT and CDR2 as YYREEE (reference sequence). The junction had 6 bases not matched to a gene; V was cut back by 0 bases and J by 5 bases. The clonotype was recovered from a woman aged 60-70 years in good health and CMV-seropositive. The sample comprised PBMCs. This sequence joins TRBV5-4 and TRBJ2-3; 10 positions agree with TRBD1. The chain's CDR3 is CASSLAPGQGIDTQYF. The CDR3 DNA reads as TGTGCCAGCAGCTTGGCACCGGGACAGGGGATAGATACGCAGTATTTT.